A single sample gave rise to the 26 T cell receptor beta chains below, sequenced in a study of blood T cell repertoires in COVID-19. Sequencing used immunoSEQ multiplex PCR; TCRdb keeps in-frame clones, though not all of them. This repertoire shows more than 200,000 clones, under 90% found once; its top ten account for about 1.7%. The specimen was PBMCs or T cells enriched from blood (not recorded which). The receptors were gathered from a man aged 35-49 years who had recovered from COVID-19.

V and J are TRBV27 and TRBJ2-5; 8 bases align to TRBD2. V lost 4 bases to trimming and J lost 3 bases; unmatched junction nucleotides: 4. Germline V lookup: CDR1 MNHEY, CDR2 SMNVEV (reference sequence). The CDR3 consists of 14 residues. The CDR3 protein is CASSWSGRKETQYF. The CDR3 DNA reads as TGTGCCAGCAGTTGGAGCGGGAGAAAAGAGACCCAGTACTTC.

The chain recombines TRBV5-4 with TRBJ2-5, with 8 positions matching TRBD1. CDR1 SGHNT and CDR2 YYREEE come from the germline V gene (reference sequence). V dropped 3 bases and J dropped 5; count of bases not matched to a gene: 9. CDR3 length equals 15 residues. CDR3 nucleotides: TGTGCCAGCAGCTCCCGGACAGGGATCATCGAGACCCAGTACTTC. Its protein is CASSSRTGIIETQYF.

The chain links TRBV10-3 to TRBJ2-7, with 7 bases matching TRBD1. In germline, CDR1 is ENHRY, CDR2 SYGVKD. The CDR3 covers 12 residues. After removal of 10 bases from V and 5 bases from J, the junction contained 8 bases not matched to a gene. CDR3 region: CATGDSGDEQYF. CDR3 DNA sequence: TGTGCCACAGGGGACAGTGGCGACGAGCAGTACTTC.

The CDR3 DNA follows: TGTGCCAGCAGCAAGACTAGCGGGAGTTCAGGGACCTACGAGCAGTACTTC. Translating gives CASSKTSGSSGTYEQYF. The genes are TRBV11-2 and TRBJ2-7; 12 positions agree with TRBD2. V trimming: 5 bases; J trimming: 2 bases; junction bases outside the gene matches: 10. The CDR3 is made up of 17 amino acids. CDR1 is SGHAT and CDR2 is FQNNGV in the germline V gene.

This sequence joins TRBV30 and TRBJ1-6; TRBD1 aligns across 7 bases. The V gene's germline CDR1 is GTSNPN and CDR2 SVGIG (reference sequence). V trimming: 1 base; J trimming: 7 bases; junction bases outside the gene matches: 4. This CDR3 has 14 residues. The CDR3 nucleotides read TGTGCCTGGAGTGGACAGGGAGGAAATTCACCCCTCCACTTT. Its protein product is CAWSGQGGNSPLHF.

For this clone: Other DNA sequences of this sample code for an identical CDR3. The CDR3 region has the DNA TGTGCCAGCAGCTTAGTACTAGCCGAGCAGTACTTC. Its translation is CASSLVLAEQYF. The chain uses TRBV11-2 and TRBJ2-7, with D possibly being TRBD2 (6 bases). V dropped 1 base and J dropped 6 bases, with 7 bases sitting between them. This CDR3 region has 12 residues. Per germline, CDR1 SGHAT and CDR2 FQNNGV. Full variable domain (outside the CDR3, taken from reference TRBV11-2 and TRBJ2-7): EAGVAQSPRYKIIEKRQSVAFWCNPISGHATLYWYQQILGQGPKLLIQFQNNGVVDDSQLPKDRFSAERLKGVDSTLKIQPAKLEDSAVYLCASSLVLAEQYFGPGTRLTVT.

The V call is TRBV30, the J call TRBJ2-7, with 9 bases identical to TRBD2. The CDR3 spans 14 residues. The germline CDR1 and CDR2 sequences are GTSNPN and SVGIG (reference sequence). Trimming took 0 bases from V and 2 from J; bases not matched to a gene: 2. As DNA, the CDR3 is TGTGCCTGGAGTGTTAGCGGGGGAGCCTACGAGCAGTACTTC. Protein sequence: CAWSVSGGAYEQYF.

This clone was observed a few times. The CDR3 DNA is TGTGCCAGTAGCAACACCCCGGACAGTTACGAAAAACTGTTTTTT. Translating gives CASSNTPDSYEKLFF. The chain has TRBV19 and TRBJ1-4, with D possibly being TRBD1 (6 bases). From germline, CDR1 is LNHDA and CDR2 SQIVND (reference sequence). This CDR3 contains 15 residues. V shed 6 bases and J shed 8 bases, with 19 bases lying between them.

The chain is built from TRBV5-1 and TRBJ1-2; 8 bases align to TRBD1. CDR1 is SGHRS, CDR2 YFSETQ, per germline. The CDR3 length is 13 residues. V trimming: 6 bases; J trimming: 5 bases; junction bases outside the gene matches: 6. The CDR3, as DNA: TGCGCCAGCACAGGGGGCGTAGGGTATGGCTACACCTTC. Translation: CASTGGVGYGYTF.

This sequence joins TRBV20-1 and TRBJ1-2, with D possibly TRBD1 on 6 matching bases. The CDR3 is 13 amino acids. The germline V gene encodes CDR1 DFQATT and CDR2 SNEGSKA (reference sequence). Trimming took off 3 bases at V and 5 bases at J, with 13 bases between the two ends. The CDR3 bases are TGCAGTGCTAGTCACGGCAGGGGATATGGCTACACCTTC. It encodes CSASHGRGYGYTF.

This clone came up a few times. V gene TRBV4-1 combines with J gene TRBJ2-7, with a tentative D call TRBD2 (5 bases). The length of the CDR3 is 16 residues. Looked up from germline, CDR1 is MGHRA and CDR2 is YSYEKL. Trimming removed 0 bases from V and 0 bases from J, with 12 bases in between. CDR3 residues: CASSQEVSGSSYEQYF. The CDR3 DNA reads TGCGCCAGCAGCCAAGAGGTCTCGGGATCCTCCTACGAGCAGTACTTC.

The CDR3 sequence is CASHGRDRGGYTF. The CDR3 nucleotides are TGTGCCAGCCACGGCAGGGACAGGGGTGGCTACACCTTC. The chain is built from TRBV28 and TRBJ1-2; 10 bases agree with TRBD1. Germline values: CDR1 MDHEN, CDR2 SYDVKM. V lost 8 bases and J lost 7; bases outside the gene matches: 7. This CDR3 is 13 amino acids long.

This clone was observed a few times. DNA for the CDR3: TGCAGTGCCAGTGGGGGGGGGCGCAATCAGCCCCAGCATTTT. Protein product: CSASGGGRNQPQHF. The J gene is TRBJ1-5, the V gene TRBV20-1; the D gene is possibly TRBD1 (6 bases). Between the trimmed V and J ends, which lost 6 bases and 2 bases, there was a span of 14 bases. The CDR3 sequence is 14 residues long. Germline V gene lookup returns CDR1 DFQATT and CDR2 SNEGSKA (reference sequence).

This clone has just a few counts. The rearrangement links TRBV28 to TRBJ2-7; perhaps TRBD1 as D (5 bases). The CDR3 is 16 amino acids. V was clipped by 5 bases and J by 1 base, with 18 bases between them. Germline V gives CDR1 MDHEN, CDR2 SYDVKM. The DNA for the CDR3 is TGTGCCAGCAGTGACAGTTGGGTCGCGGATTCCTACGAGCAGTACTTC. This encodes CASSDSWVADSYEQYF.

This chain connects TRBV7-2 to TRBJ1-1; 9 bases align to TRBD1. The J segment lost 6 bases and the V segment lost 8 bases, leaving 10 bases of the junction unmatched. The germline gives CDR1 SGHTA, CDR2 FQGNSA. This CDR3 is 14 amino acids long. The CDR3 nucleotides read TGTGCCAGCCGTCGGGACAGGGCTGTCCCTGAAGCTTTCTTT. This codes for CASRRDRAVPEAFF.

The chain recombines TRBV6-5 with TRBJ1-6; TRBD1 aligns across 7 bases. CDR1 MNHEY and CDR2 SVGAGI come from the germline V gene. The CDR3 covers 14 residues. With 7 bases clipped from V and 9 bases from J, the junction kept 9 bases outside the gene matches. CDR3 coding DNA: TGTGCCAGCACCCGAGGACAGGCCACTTCACCCCTCCACTTT. This gives the protein CASTRGQATSPLHF.

The chain recombines TRBV30 with TRBJ2-1; TRBD2 aligns across 9 bases. The V and J ends lost 5 bases and 0 bases, in that order; junction bases with no gene match: 11. Germline-derived CDR1 and CDR2 are GTSNPN and SVGIG (reference sequence). This CDR3 is 17 amino acids long. CDR3 sequence reads: CAWRGGASGISYNEQFF. CDR3 nucleotide sequence: TGTGCCTGGCGGGGGGGGGCTAGCGGGATCTCCTACAATGAGCAGTTCTTC.

The CDR3 loop reads CASSDLGGAVGELFF. The CDR3 DNA sequence: TGTGCCAGCAGTGATCTTGGGGGGGCGGTCGGGGAGCTGTTTTTT. The chain uses TRBV2 and TRBJ2-2; D is perhaps TRBD2 (7 bases). This CDR3 has 15 amino acids. Per the germline V gene, CDR1 is SNHLY and CDR2 is FYNNEI. V was trimmed by 3 bases and J by 7 bases, leaving 15 bases between them.

This clone turned up a few times. This chain connects TRBV28 to TRBJ1-4; D is uncertain. The CDR3 runs to 13 residues. Germline-derived CDR1 and CDR2 are MDHEN and SYDVKM. Trimming took off 4 bases at V and 8 bases at J, with 11 bases between the two ends. The CDR3 DNA reads TGTGCCAGCAGTTCCCCCGCGGAGGAAAAACTGTTTTTT. Its protein is CASSSPAEEKLFF.

The rearrangement links TRBV27 to TRBJ2-3; D may be TRBD1 (5 bases). Deletions cut 2 bases from V and 5 bases from J, with 14 bases between. The CDR3 covers 15 residues. Germline-derived CDR1 and CDR2 are MNHEY and SMNVEV (reference sequence). The CDR3 sequence: CASSLLRAQIDTQYF. CDR3 DNA: TGTGCCAGCAGTTTACTCAGGGCCCAGATAGATACGCAGTATTTT.

In this sample, this clone turned up a few times. The chain employs TRBV19 and TRBJ2-1; 7 positions agree with TRBD2. CDR1 LNHDA and CDR2 SQIVND come from the germline V gene (reference sequence). The junction had 13 bases not matched to a gene; V was cut back by 6 bases and J by 8 bases. This CDR3 is built from 15 residues. CDR3 nucleotides: TGTGCCAGTAGCACCGCGGCGGGAGTCTTGCATGAGCAGTTCTTC. This sequence encodes CASSTAAGVLHEQFF.

The rearrangement links TRBV19 to TRBJ1-3, with a weak D call TRBD1 (5 bases). The germline gives CDR1 LNHDA, CDR2 SQIVND (reference sequence). This CDR3 is built from 15 residues. Trimming removed 5 bases at V and 0 bases at J, with 11 bases between. CDR3 residues: CASSDTQGSGNTIYF. The CDR3 coding sequence is TGTGCCAGTAGTGACACTCAGGGCTCTGGAAACACCATATATTTT.

The chain uses TRBV19 and TRBJ1-5, with 7 bases identical to TRBD1. V gave up 0 bases and J gave up 4 bases; unmatched junction bases: 3. CDR1 is LNHDA and CDR2 is SQIVND in the germline V gene (reference sequence). The CDR3 sequence is 15 residues long. CDR3 DNA: TGTGCCAGTAGTATAGACTACAGGGGAAATCAGCCCCAGCATTTT. It encodes CASSIDYRGNQPQHF.

The V call is TRBV6-1, the J call TRBJ2-7, with 9 bases fitting TRBD1. CDR3 size: 16 residues. CDR1 and CDR2 (germline): MNHNS, SASEGT. V was pared by 4 bases and J by 4 bases, with 11 bases of the junction left unmatched. The CDR3 coding sequence is TGTGCCAGCAGTGCGGACACGGGACAGGGTTGGTACGAGCAGTACTTC. It is translated as CASSADTGQGWYEQYF.

This clone was recorded once. The rearrangement uses TRBV27 and TRBJ2-5; maybe TRBD1 (6 bases). Germline CDR1 is MNHEY and CDR2 is SMNVEV (reference sequence). V was shortened by 4 bases and J by 9 bases, with 27 bases between the two germline ends. The CDR3 sequence is 17 residues long. CDR3 residues: CASSSLGPGTPSGAQYF. As DNA, the CDR3 is TGTGCCAGCAGTTCATTGGGCCCCGGGACGCCATCAGGGGCCCAGTACTTC.

The chain employs TRBV29-1 and TRBJ2-7; 9 positions match TRBD1. V dropped 6 bases and J dropped 1; count of bases not matched to a gene: 4. The CDR3 length is 13 residues. Germline V gene data show CDR1 as SQVTM and CDR2 as ANQGSEA. The CDR3 DNA is TGCAGCGTACGGACAGGGGAATCCTACGAGCAGTACTTC. This gives the protein CSVRTGESYEQYF.